A single sample is the source of the 26 T cell receptor beta chains below, sequenced in a study of shared clonotypes between healthy human individuals (dated by TCRdb to about 2020). CD8 naive samples were obtained by positive selection for CCR7 among CD45RO-negative cells, yielding a CD45RA+CCR7+ population from which TemRA cells were excluded. Receptor libraries were prepared by the immunoSEQ multiplex PCR assay. What TCRdb holds here is the immuneACCESS table cut down to in-frame rearrangements. Part of the clones is not present; checked against another copy, under half of the missing clones reflect an unresolved V gene, and the others are unexplained. The sample table contains almost 700,000 clones; only one count was recorded for about 90% of them. The ten biggest clones cover 20% to 25% of the sample. Sequenced material: naive CD8+ T cells sorted from blood. The cell subset or site tag for this specimen amounts to: CD45RA+CCR7+. Source of these receptors: a man aged 25 to 40 in good health.

The chain uses TRBV2 and TRBJ2-3; a possible D gene is TRBD2 (6 bases). Trimming cost V 8 bases and J 9 bases, with 12 bases left between them. Germline values: CDR1 SNHLY, CDR2 FYNNEI. CDR3 length: 11 amino acids. Here the CDR3 DNA reads TGTGCCAGCTCCTCTCGGGGGACGCAGTATTTT. It encodes CASSSRGTQYF.

The rearrangement links TRBV27 to TRBJ1-6; D is uncertain. V lost 2 bases, J lost 6 bases, and 8 bases lay in between. Germline CDR1 and CDR2: MNHEY and SMNVEV (reference sequence). The CDR3 sequence is 14 residues long. The CDR3 bases are TGTGCCAGCAGTTTAGTACAGCCTAATTCACCCCTCCACTTT. Translated, it gives CASSLVQPNSPLHF.

V is TRBV6-4 and J is TRBJ2-1; 12 bases map to TRBD2. Germline assignment: CDR1 MRHNA and CDR2 SNTAGT. V lost 6 bases, J lost 6 bases, and 6 bases stayed unmatched. This CDR3 comprises 15 residues. The CDR3 DNA sequence: TGTGCCAGCAGACCGACTAGCGGGAGACGCAATGAGCAGTTCTTC. Protein product: CASRPTSGRRNEQFF.

V and J are TRBV7-9 and TRBJ2-4; 8 positions agree with TRBD1. The CDR3 is made up of 16 amino acids. The germline V gene encodes CDR1 SEHNR and CDR2 FQNEAQ (reference sequence). Losses at the gene ends were 4 bases for V and 0 bases for J; bases not matched to a gene: 5. The CDR3 sequence is CASSSTGGLAKNIQYF. DNA for the CDR3: TGTGCCAGCAGCTCCACAGGGGGGCTAGCCAAAAACATTCAGTACTTC.

As concerns this clone: A much larger clone differs from this one at a single base, so this may be a read error. V usage is TRBV11-2 and J usage is TRBJ2-1; D is ambiguous. Germline values: CDR1 SGHAT, CDR2 FQNNGV. This CDR3 has 10 amino acids. V gave up 5 bases and J gave up 6 bases, with 2 bases separating them. Written as DNA, the CDR3 is TGTGCCAGCAGCCGCAATGAGCAGTTCTTC. It encodes CASSRNEQFF.

The chain couples TRBV7-9 to TRBJ2-7; a weak D match, TRBD1 (7 bases). This CDR3 is 12 amino acids long. The V gene lost 5 bases and the J gene lost 4 bases, with 9 bases spanning the gap. Germline-derived CDR1 and CDR2 are SEHNR and FQNEAQ (reference sequence). The CDR3 loop reads CASSQGGYEQYF. DNA for the CDR3: TGTGCCAGCAGCCAGGGGGGTTACGAGCAGTACTTC.

V and J are TRBV10-3 and TRBJ2-7; D gene unclear. CDR3 length: 14 residues. The V and J ends lost 0 bases and 4 bases respectively, with 10 bases between them. CDR1 is ENHRY and CDR2 is SYGVKD in the germline V gene. This CDR3 is CAISESFSAYEQYF. The CDR3 DNA follows: TGTGCCATCAGTGAGTCGTTTTCAGCGTACGAGCAGTACTTC.

To note about this clone: Different DNA sequences within this sample yield the same CDR3. Written as DNA, the CDR3 is TGTGCCAGCAGCCTGGGACTAGCGGGGGGCTCCTACAATGAGCAGTTCTTC. It yields the protein CASSLGLAGGSYNEQFF. The chain is built from TRBV13 and TRBJ2-1; 15 nucleotides line up with TRBD2. The ends lost 5 bases at V and 0 bases at J; junction bases unmatched: 2. The CDR3 length is 17 residues. Germline CDR1 and CDR2: PRHDT and FYEKMQ (reference sequence).

The V and J genes are TRBV7-8 and TRBJ2-3; 7 nucleotides match TRBD2. Germline values: CDR1 SGHVS, CDR2 FQNEAQ. The V and J ends lost 5 bases and 4 bases, in that order; junction bases with no gene match: 6. The CDR3 has 14 residues. The CDR3, as DNA: TGTGCCAGCAGCCCCTCAGCGGGGTCAGATACGCAGTATTTT. It yields the protein CASSPSAGSDTQYF.

The chain recombines TRBV5-6 with TRBJ2-5; 8 bases match TRBD2. In germline, CDR1 is SGHDT, CDR2 YYEEEE. The CDR3 extends over 14 amino acids. The trim removed 4 bases at V and 7 bases at J, leaving 9 bases unmatched. The CDR3 region is CASSMGLEPGTQYF. DNA for the CDR3: TGTGCCAGCAGCATGGGACTAGAGCCCGGGACCCAGTACTTC.

About this clone itself: This specimen includes other DNA sequences encoding the same CDR3. The chain has TRBV5-1 and TRBJ2-7; D is unresolved. Trimming shortened V by 4 bases and J by 5 bases, and 7 bases separated the two germline ends. Germline V gene lookup returns CDR1 SGHRS and CDR2 YFSETQ. The CDR3 sequence is 11 residues long. The CDR3: CASSLGHEQYF. The DNA of the CDR3 is TGCGCCAGCAGCCTCGGACACGAGCAGTACTTC.

CDR3 sequence reads: CASSSATGGDEQFF. CDR3 bases: TGTGCCAGCAGCTCGGCGACAGGGGGGGATGAGCAGTTCTTC. The gene calls are TRBV7-9 and TRBJ2-1, with 9 nucleotides matching TRBD1. J gave up 8 bases and V 4 bases, and 6 bases lay outside the gene matches. This CDR3 region has 14 residues. Germline CDR1 is SEHNR and CDR2 is FQNEAQ (reference sequence).

J is TRBJ2-3 and V is TRBV27; D is undetermined. Trimming removed 8 bases at V and 4 bases at J, with 13 bases between. The CDR3 runs 13 residues. Germline-derived CDR1 and CDR2 are MNHEY and SMNVEV (reference sequence). The CDR3 nucleotides read TGTGCCAGCTGGGATCTACTCGCAGATACGCAGTATTTT. The encoded protein is CASWDLLADTQYF.

The chain employs TRBV28 and TRBJ2-7; possibly TRBD1 for D (5 bases). This CDR3 comprises 15 residues. V was trimmed by 6 bases and J by 6 bases, leaving 21 bases between them. CDR1 MDHEN and CDR2 SYDVKM come from the germline V gene. The CDR3 DNA sequence: TGTGCCAGCAGCCGGGCAAATTGGGGCAGGGCCGAGCAGTACTTC. This gives the protein CASSRANWGRAEQYF.

The V gene is TRBV7-3, the J gene TRBJ2-1; D may match TRBD1 or TRBD2 (5 bases each). From germline, CDR1 is SGHTA and CDR2 FQGTGA. Deletions cut 5 bases from V and 9 bases from J, with 11 bases between. The CDR3 covers 12 residues. CDR3 DNA: TGTGCCAGCAGCCCGCTCGGGACTGAGCAGTTCTTC. It encodes CASSPLGTEQFF.

A single count supports this clone. In DNA form, the CDR3 reads TGTGCCAGCAGCCAGGGGACTAGCGGGATACTACATGAGCAGTTCTTC. Translating it yields CASSQGTSGILHEQFF. The chain is built from TRBV4-2 and TRBJ2-1; 13 positions match TRBD2. The CDR3 spans 16 residues. The junction had 7 bases not matched to a gene; V was cut back by 3 bases and J by 8 bases. Looked up from germline, CDR1 is LGHNA and CDR2 is YNFKEQ.

As regards this clone: Distinct nucleotide sequences in the sample also encode this CDR3. The chain joins TRBV7-9 to TRBJ2-7; weak D call: TRBD1 (5 bases). Trimming shortened V by 1 base and J by 7 bases, and 8 bases separated the two germline ends. Per the germline V gene, CDR1 is SEHNR and CDR2 is FQNEAQ (reference sequence). This CDR3 is built from 12 residues. The CDR3 DNA reads as TGTGCCAGCAGCTTAGGGGGCCGAGAGCAGTACTTC. It specifies CASSLGGREQYF. The entire variable domain, with the rest obtained from reference TRBV7-9 and TRBJ2-7, is as follows: DTGVSQNPRHKITKRGQNVTFRCDPISEHNRLYWYRQTLGQGPEFLTYFQNEAQLEKSRLLSDRFSAERPKGSFSTLEIQRTEQGDSAMYLCASSLGGREQYFGPGTRLTVT.

The chain couples TRBV30 to TRBJ2-7; the D gene is possibly TRBD1 (6 bases). CDR1 GTSNPN and CDR2 SVGIG come from the germline V gene (reference sequence). Deletions cut 2 bases from V and 7 bases from J, with 15 bases between. The length of the CDR3 is 13 residues. Written as DNA, the CDR3 is TGTGCCTGGAGTCGAACAGGGCCTGGGGAGCAGTACTTC. Translating gives CAWSRTGPGEQYF.

The genes are TRBV18 and TRBJ1-3, with 8 bases identical to TRBD1. This CDR3 region has 16 residues. The germline V gene encodes CDR1 KGHSH and CDR2 LQKENI. V was pared by 3 bases and J by 0 bases, with 4 bases of the junction left unmatched. The CDR3 nucleotides read TGTGCCAGCTCACCTGGGGGACAGGACTCTGGAAACACCATATATTTT. Its protein product is CASSPGGQDSGNTIYF. Full variable domain (remainder filled in from reference TRBV18 and TRBJ1-3): NAGVMQNPRHLVRRRGQEARLRCSPMKGHSHVYWYRQLPEEGLKFMVYLQKENIIDESGMPKERFSAEFPKEGPSILRIQQVVRGDSAAYFCASSPGGQDSGNTIYFGEGSWLTVV.

The chain uses TRBV2 and TRBJ2-5, with TRBD2 identical over 8 bases. From germline, CDR1 is SNHLY and CDR2 FYNNEI. The CDR3 totals 13 residues. The trim removed 7 bases at V and 5 bases at J, leaving 6 bases unmatched. This CDR3 is CASKGLAGETQYF. CDR3 nucleotide sequence: TGTGCCAGCAAAGGACTAGCCGGGGAGACCCAGTACTTC.

CDR3 protein: CASSFRDRATNQPQHF. The DNA of the CDR3 is TGTGCCAGCAGTTTCCGGGACAGGGCAACCAATCAGCCCCAGCATTTT. J is TRBJ1-5 and V is TRBV6-6; 9 bases fit TRBD1. Trimming cost V 4 bases and J 3 bases; bases outside gene matches: 7. The CDR3 is 16 amino acids. Germline loops: CDR1 MNHNY, CDR2 SVGAGI (reference sequence).

The V and J genes are TRBV6-5 and TRBJ2-7, with D hard to call. Germline lookup yields CDR1 MNHEY and CDR2 SVGAGI. This CDR3 is 14 amino acids long. V was trimmed by 0 bases and J by 3 bases, leaving 9 bases between them. CDR3 protein: CASSYSGTLYEQYF. The DNA for the CDR3 is TGTGCCAGCAGTTACTCGGGTACTCTCTACGAGCAGTACTTC.

The V call is TRBV19, the J call TRBJ2-7; tentatively, D is TRBD2 (6 bases). V gave up 6 bases and J gave up 2 bases, with 14 bases separating them. Germline CDR1 reads LNHDA; CDR2 reads SQIVND (reference sequence). The CDR3 contains 14 residues. CDR3 loop: CASSERAITYEQYF. The CDR3 bases are TGTGCCAGTAGCGAGCGGGCCATAACCTACGAGCAGTACTTC.

This clone has only a few counts. The genes are TRBV29-1 and TRBJ1-2; 9 nucleotides match TRBD1. Germline V gene data show CDR1 as SQVTM and CDR2 as ANQGSEA. J was trimmed by 6 bases and V by 7 bases; bases with no gene match: 9. The CDR3 loop spans 13 amino acids. The DNA for the CDR3 is TGCAGCGCGCCGGGACAGGGACCCAATGGCTACACCTTC. Its protein is CSAPGQGPNGYTF.

The chain is built from TRBV9 and TRBJ1-1, with D tentatively TRBD1 (5 bases). V lost 3 bases and J 11 bases, leaving 17 bases between the germline ends. The CDR3 runs 13 residues. Germline CDR1 reads SGDLS; CDR2 reads YYNGEE. CDR3 nucleotides: TGTGCCAGCAGCGCTGGGGGGGGACTTTCGGCTTTCTTT. Translated: CASSAGGGLSAFF. Variable domain in full (rest from reference TRBV9 and TRBJ1-1): DSGVTQTPKHLITATGQRVTLRCSPRSGDLSVYWYQQSLDQGLQFLIQYYNGEERAKGNILERFSAQQFPDLHSELNLSSLELGDSALYFCASSAGGGLSAFFGQGTRLTVV.

This clone was detected once. The rearrangement uses TRBV4-3 and TRBJ2-2; TRBD2 aligns across 8 bases. This CDR3 spans 15 amino acids. V lost 6 bases and J lost 4; bases outside the gene matches: 7. CDR1 and CDR2 (germline): LGHNA, YSLEER. DNA of the CDR3: TGCGCCAGCAGTCCCGCGGGGGGTGGCACCGGGGAGCTGTTTTTT. The encoded protein is CASSPAGGGTGELFF.